Included here is one T cell receptor (beta chain) sequence, with context. Its specificity is not known. The sample belongs to a study of T cell responses to AZD1222 COVID-19 vaccine. General observations from the study: Spike-specific TCR breadth and depth grew following two AZD1222 doses. Spike regions recognized by vaccine-associated CD4 TCRs spanned the protein, led by 160-218 and 743-854.

CDR1 and CDR2 from the germline V gene are MDHEN and SYDVKM. With V trimmed by 7 bases and J by 5 bases, 17 bases remained unmatched. The CDR3 is 17 amino acids. Sequencing was performed with immunoSEQ multiplex PCR; in TCRdb, only in-frame clones are kept and a portion is missing. This sample has roughly 110,000 clones; 88% occur once, and the top ten carry about 6%. Here the sequenced sample was peripheral blood, taken 28 days after the second AZD1222 dose. The TCR was taken from an adult who received the AZD1222 COVID-19 vaccine. This sequence joins TRBV28 and TRBJ1-2, with 9 bases that match TRBD1. The DNA of the CDR3 is TGTGCCAGCACCAAGTCCGGGACAGGGCGTATATGGTATGGCTACACCTTC. Translation: CASTKSGTGRIWYGYTF.